This is a list of T cell receptor beta chains from one sample in a study of T cells in Graves' hyperthyroidism and ophthalmopathy. TCRdb reanalysed the multiplex PCR reads using MiXCR and keeps one entry per CDR3 protein. This sample has 380,000 or so distinct CDR3 sequences, with around an eighth found just once. Sequences were obtained from blood. The source is a man aged 25-40 years with Graves' hyperthyroidism that later progressed to Graves' ophthalmopathy. The CDR3 runs from the conserved cysteine through the conserved F or W. Fields, in order: J gene, V gene, D gene, clone size, CDR3 protein, CDR3 DNA. A D gene is named only where the DNA matches it firmly. Clone size is not always given. Where it is, it says once, few, many or a class for expanded clones.

j_call: TRBJ2-7
v_call: TRBV19
d_call: -
clone_size: -
cdr3_aa: CASSISAYSYEQYF
cdr3_nt: TGTGCCAGTAGTATTTCCGCTTACTCCTACGAGCAGTACTTC

j_call: TRBJ2-1
v_call: TRBV7-9
d_call: -
clone_size: many
cdr3_aa: CASRGPWALYNEQFF
cdr3_nt: TGTGCCAGCAGGGGGCCGTGGGCCCTCTACAATGAGCAGTTCTTC

j_call: TRBJ2-3
v_call: TRBV4-1
d_call: -
clone_size: -
cdr3_aa: CASSQVNLVSTDTQYF
cdr3_nt: TGCGCCAGCAGCCAAGTTAACCTAGTCAGCACAGATACGCAGTATTTT

j_call: TRBJ1-5
v_call: TRBV7-8
d_call: -
clone_size: many
cdr3_aa: CASSPGNIINNQPQHF
cdr3_nt: TGTGCCAGCAGCCCCGGTAATATTATAAACAATCAGCCCCAGCATTTT

j_call: TRBJ2-3
v_call: TRBV2
d_call: -
clone_size: -
cdr3_aa: CASGQNTQYF
cdr3_nt: TGTGCCAGCGGGCAAAATACGCAGTATTTT

j_call: TRBJ2-7
v_call: TRBV10-2
d_call: TRBD2
clone_size: -
cdr3_aa: CASRELAGERIYEQYF
cdr3_nt: TGCGCCAGCAGAGAACTAGCGGGGGAAAGGATCTACGAGCAGTACTTC

j_call: TRBJ1-2
v_call: TRBV18
d_call: -
clone_size: once
cdr3_aa: CASSPWGLTGYYGYTF
cdr3_nt: TGTGCCAGCTCACCATGGGGGTTAACAGGTTACTATGGCTACACCTTC

j_call: TRBJ1-1
v_call: TRBV12-5
d_call: -
clone_size: many
cdr3_aa: CASGLVLGPSMNTEAFF
cdr3_nt: TGTGCTAGTGGTTTGGTACTTGGCCCTTCCATGAACACTGAAGCTTTCTTT

j_call: TRBJ2-2
v_call: TRBV3-1
d_call: -
clone_size: many
cdr3_aa: CASSRQVINTGELFF
cdr3_nt: TGTGCCAGCAGTCGACAGGTGATCAACACCGGGGAGCTGTTTTTT

j_call: TRBJ1-4
v_call: TRBV20-1
d_call: TRBD1
clone_size: few
cdr3_aa: CSAKRQGGKLFF
cdr3_nt: TGCAGTGCTAAACGACAGGGCGGAAAACTGTTTTTT

j_call: TRBJ2-5
v_call: TRBV4-1
d_call: TRBD2
clone_size: few
cdr3_aa: CASSQGGLAGETQYF
cdr3_nt: TGCGCCAGCAGCCAAGGGGGACTAGCGGGGGAGACCCAGTACTTC

j_call: TRBJ2-2
v_call: TRBV20-1
d_call: -
clone_size: many
cdr3_aa: CSANRGDTGELFF
cdr3_nt: TGCAGTGCTAATCGGGGAGACACCGGGGAGCTGTTTTTT

j_call: TRBJ1-5
v_call: TRBV20-1
d_call: -
clone_size: many
cdr3_aa: CSARQGGQPQHF
cdr3_nt: TGCAGTGCTAGACAGGGAGGCCAGCCCCAGCATTTT

j_call: TRBJ2-3
v_call: TRBV5-1
d_call: TRBD2
clone_size: -
cdr3_aa: CASSFTGTSGGDTQYF
cdr3_nt: TGCGCCAGCAGCTTTACCGGGACTAGCGGGGGGGATACGCAGTATTTT

j_call: TRBJ1-5
v_call: TRBV6-1
d_call: -
clone_size: few
cdr3_aa: CASSVVGPQPQHF
cdr3_nt: TGTGCCAGCAGTGTGGTAGGCCCTCAGCCCCAGCATTTT

j_call: TRBJ1-2
v_call: TRBV29-1
d_call: TRBD1
clone_size: -
cdr3_aa: CSVGNYRGRYTF
cdr3_nt: TGCAGCGTGGGAAATTACAGGGGACGCTACACCTTC